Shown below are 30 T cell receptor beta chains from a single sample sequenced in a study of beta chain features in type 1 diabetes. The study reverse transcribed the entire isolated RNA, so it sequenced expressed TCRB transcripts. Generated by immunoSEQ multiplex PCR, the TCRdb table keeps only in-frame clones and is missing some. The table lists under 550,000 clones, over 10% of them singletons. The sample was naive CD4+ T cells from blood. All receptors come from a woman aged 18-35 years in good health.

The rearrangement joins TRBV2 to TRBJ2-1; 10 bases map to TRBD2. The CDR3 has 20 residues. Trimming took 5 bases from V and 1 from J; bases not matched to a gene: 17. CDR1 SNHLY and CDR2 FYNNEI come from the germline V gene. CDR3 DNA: TGTGCCAGCAGTCTCATATACCCAAGCGGGAGGGCGCAGTCCTACAATGAGCAGTTCTTC. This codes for CASSLIYPSGRAQSYNEQFF.

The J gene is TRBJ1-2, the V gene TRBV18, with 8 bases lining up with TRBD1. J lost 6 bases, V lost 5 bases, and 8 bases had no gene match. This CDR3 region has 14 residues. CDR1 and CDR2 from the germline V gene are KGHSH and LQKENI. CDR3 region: CASSKGQGSDGYTF. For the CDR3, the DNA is TGTGCCAGCTCAAAAGGACAGGGATCGGATGGCTACACCTTC.

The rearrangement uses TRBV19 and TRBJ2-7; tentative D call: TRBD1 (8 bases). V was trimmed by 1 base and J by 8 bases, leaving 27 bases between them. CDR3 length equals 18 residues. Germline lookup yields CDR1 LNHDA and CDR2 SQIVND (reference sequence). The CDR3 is CASSIGTGTTVRSGKQYF. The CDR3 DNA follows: TGTGCCAGTAGTATAGGGACAGGGACTACTGTGCGGTCGGGGAAGCAGTACTTC.

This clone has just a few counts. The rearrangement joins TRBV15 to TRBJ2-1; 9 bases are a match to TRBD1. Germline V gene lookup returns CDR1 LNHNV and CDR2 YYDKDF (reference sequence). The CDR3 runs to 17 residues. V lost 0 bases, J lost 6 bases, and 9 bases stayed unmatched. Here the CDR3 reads CATSRDLVGQGSNEQFF. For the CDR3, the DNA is TGTGCCACCAGCAGAGATTTAGTGGGACAGGGTAGCAATGAGCAGTTCTTC. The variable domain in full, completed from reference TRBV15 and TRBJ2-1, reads DAMVIQNPRYQVTQFGKPVTLSCSQTLNHNVMYWYQQKSSQAPKLLFHYYDKDFNNEADTPDNFQSRRPNTSFCFLDIRSPGLGDTAMYLCATSRDLVGQGSNEQFFGPGTRLTVL.

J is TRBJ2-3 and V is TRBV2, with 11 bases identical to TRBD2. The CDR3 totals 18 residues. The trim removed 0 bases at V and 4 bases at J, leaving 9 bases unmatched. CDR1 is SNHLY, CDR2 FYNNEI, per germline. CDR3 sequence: CASSEATSGAQRADTQYF. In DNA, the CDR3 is TGTGCCAGCAGTGAAGCGACTAGCGGGGCCCAACGGGCAGATACGCAGTATTTT.

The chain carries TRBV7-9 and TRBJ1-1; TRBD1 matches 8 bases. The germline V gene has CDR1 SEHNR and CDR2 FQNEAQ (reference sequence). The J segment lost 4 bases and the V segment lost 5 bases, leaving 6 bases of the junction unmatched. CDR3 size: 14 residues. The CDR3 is CASSPLTGGTEAFF. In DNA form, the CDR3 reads TGTGCCAGCAGCCCGCTAACAGGGGGCACTGAAGCTTTCTTT.

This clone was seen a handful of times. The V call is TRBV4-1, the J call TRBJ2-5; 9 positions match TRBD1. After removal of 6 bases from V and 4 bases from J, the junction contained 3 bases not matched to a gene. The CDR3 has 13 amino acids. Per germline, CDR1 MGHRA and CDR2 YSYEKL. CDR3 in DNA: TGCGCCAGCAGTTGGACAGGGGCAGAGACCCAGTACTTC. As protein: CASSWTGAETQYF.

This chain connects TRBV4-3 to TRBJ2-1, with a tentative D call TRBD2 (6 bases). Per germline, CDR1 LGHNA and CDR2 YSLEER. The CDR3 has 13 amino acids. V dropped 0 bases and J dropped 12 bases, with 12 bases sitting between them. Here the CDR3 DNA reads TGCGCCAGCAGCCAAGACCCCCGGGAGAGGCAGTTCTTC. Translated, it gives CASSQDPRERQFF.

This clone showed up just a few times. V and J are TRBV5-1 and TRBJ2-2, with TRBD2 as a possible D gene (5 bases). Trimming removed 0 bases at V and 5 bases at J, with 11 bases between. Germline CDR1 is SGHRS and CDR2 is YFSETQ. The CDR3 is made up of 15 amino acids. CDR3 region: CASSLAAGGTGELFF. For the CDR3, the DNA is TGCGCCAGCAGCTTGGCCGCGGGTGGGACCGGGGAGCTGTTTTTT.

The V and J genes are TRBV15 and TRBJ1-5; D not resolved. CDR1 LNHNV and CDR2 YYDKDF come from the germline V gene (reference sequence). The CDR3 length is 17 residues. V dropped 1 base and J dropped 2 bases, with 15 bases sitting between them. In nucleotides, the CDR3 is TGTGCCACCAGCAGAGCCGCTTGGGTATCTGGCAATCAGCCCCAGCATTTT. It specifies CATSRAAWVSGNQPQHF. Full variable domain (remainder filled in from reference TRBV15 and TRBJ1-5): DAMVIQNPRYQVTQFGKPVTLSCSQTLNHNVMYWYQQKSSQAPKLLFHYYDKDFNNEADTPDNFQSRRPNTSFCFLDIRSPGLGDTAMYLCATSRAAWVSGNQPQHFGDGTRLSIL.

The CDR3 protein is CASSYGGLLHF. CDR3 nucleotides: TGTGCCAGCAGTTACGGGGGGCTACTCCACTTT. V usage is TRBV6-5 and J usage is TRBJ1-6; TRBD1 might be the D (6 bases). Per germline, CDR1 MNHEY and CDR2 SVGAGI. Trimming pared 2 bases from V and 16 bases from J, leaving 9 bases between. The CDR3 totals 11 residues.

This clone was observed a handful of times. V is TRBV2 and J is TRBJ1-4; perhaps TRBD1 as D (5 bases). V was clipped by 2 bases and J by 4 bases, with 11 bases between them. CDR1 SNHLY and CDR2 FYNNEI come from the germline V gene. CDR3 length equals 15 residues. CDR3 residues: CASSESGRFNEKLFF. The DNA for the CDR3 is TGTGCCAGCAGTGAATCGGGGCGGTTTAATGAAAAACTGTTTTTT. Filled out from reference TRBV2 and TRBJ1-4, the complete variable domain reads EPEVTQTPSHQVTQMGQEVILRCVPISNHLYFYWYRQILGQKVEFLVSFYNNEISEKSEIFDDQFSVERPDGSNFTLKIRSTKLEDSAMYFCASSESGRFNEKLFFGSGTQLSVL.

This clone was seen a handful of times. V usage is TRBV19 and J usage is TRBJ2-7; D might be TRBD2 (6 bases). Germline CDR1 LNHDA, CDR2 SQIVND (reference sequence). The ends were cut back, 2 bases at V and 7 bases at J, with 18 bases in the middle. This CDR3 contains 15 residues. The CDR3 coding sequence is TGTGCCAGTAGTATAAAGGGACTTGGCTCTTTGGAGCAGTACTTC. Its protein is CASSIKGLGSLEQYF.

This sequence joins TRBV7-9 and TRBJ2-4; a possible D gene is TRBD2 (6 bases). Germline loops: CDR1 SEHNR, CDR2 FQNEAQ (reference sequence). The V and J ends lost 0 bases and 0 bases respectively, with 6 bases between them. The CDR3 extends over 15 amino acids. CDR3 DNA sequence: TGTGCCAGCAGCTTAGCGCGGGGAGCCAAAAACATTCAGTACTTC. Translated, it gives CASSLARGAKNIQYF.

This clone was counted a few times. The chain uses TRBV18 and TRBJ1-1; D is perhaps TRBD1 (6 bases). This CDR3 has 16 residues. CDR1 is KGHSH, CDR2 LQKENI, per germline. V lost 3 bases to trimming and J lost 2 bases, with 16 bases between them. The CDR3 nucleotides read TGTGCCAGCTCACCGACTCGCAAAGGGGGTAACACTGAAGCTTTCTTT. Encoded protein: CASSPTRKGGNTEAFF.

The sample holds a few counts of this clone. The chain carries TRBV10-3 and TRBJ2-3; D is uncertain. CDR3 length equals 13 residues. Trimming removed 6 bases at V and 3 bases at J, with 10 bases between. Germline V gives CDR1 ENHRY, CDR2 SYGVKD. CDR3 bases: TGTGCCATCAGGACCAATCCAACAGATACGCAGTATTTT. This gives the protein CAIRTNPTDTQYF.

CDR3 in amino acids: CASSPLLTGGVYNEQFF. CDR3 nucleotides: TGTGCCAGCAGTCCCCTCCTCACAGGGGGGGTTTACAATGAGCAGTTCTTC. V gene TRBV27 combines with J gene TRBJ2-1, with D perhaps matching TRBD1 (8 bases). The germline V gene encodes CDR1 MNHEY and CDR2 SMNVEV (reference sequence). CDR3 length: 17 residues. V was pared by 5 bases and J by 4 bases, with 21 bases between.

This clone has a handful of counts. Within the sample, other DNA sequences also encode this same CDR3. The CDR3 bases are TGTGCCAGCAGCTCCTATCAAGAGACCCAGTACTTC. This translates into CASSSYQETQYF. The chain joins TRBV7-6 to TRBJ2-5; D remains unclear. The CDR3 runs 12 residues. The ends were cut back, 4 bases at V and 2 bases at J, with 5 bases in the middle. Germline V gives CDR1 SGHVS, CDR2 FNYEAQ.

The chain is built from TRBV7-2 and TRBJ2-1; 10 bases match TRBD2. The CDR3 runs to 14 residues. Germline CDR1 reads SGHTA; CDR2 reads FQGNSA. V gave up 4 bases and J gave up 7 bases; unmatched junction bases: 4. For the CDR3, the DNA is TGTGCCAGCAGCTCAAATAGCGGGGGGAATGAGCAGTTCTTC. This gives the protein CASSSNSGGNEQFF.

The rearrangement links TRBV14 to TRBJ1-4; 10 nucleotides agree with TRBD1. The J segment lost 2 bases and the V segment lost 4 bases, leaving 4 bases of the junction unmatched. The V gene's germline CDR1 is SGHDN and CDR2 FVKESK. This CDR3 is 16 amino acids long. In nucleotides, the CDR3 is TGTGCCAGCAGCCGCTTGGGACAGGGGACTAATGAAAAACTGTTTTTT. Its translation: CASSRLGQGTNEKLFF.

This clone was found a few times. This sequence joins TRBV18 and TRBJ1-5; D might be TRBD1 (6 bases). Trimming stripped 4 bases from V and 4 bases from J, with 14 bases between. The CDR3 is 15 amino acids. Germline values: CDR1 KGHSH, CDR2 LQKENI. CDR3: CASSLPGAENQPQHF. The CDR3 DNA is TGTGCCAGCTCACTCCCAGGGGCAGAGAATCAGCCCCAGCATTTT.

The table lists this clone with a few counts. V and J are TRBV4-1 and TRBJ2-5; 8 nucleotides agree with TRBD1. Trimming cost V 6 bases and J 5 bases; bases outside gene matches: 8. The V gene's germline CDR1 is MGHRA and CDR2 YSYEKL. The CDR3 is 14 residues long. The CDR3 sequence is CASSKRQGSETQYF. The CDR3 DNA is TGCGCCAGCAGTAAGAGACAGGGGTCGGAGACCCAGTACTTC.

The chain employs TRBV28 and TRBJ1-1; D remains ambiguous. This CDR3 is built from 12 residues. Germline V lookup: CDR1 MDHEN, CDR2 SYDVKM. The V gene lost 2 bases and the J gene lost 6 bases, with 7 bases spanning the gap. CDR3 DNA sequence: TGTGCCAGCAGTTTACTGGCATCTGAAGCTTTCTTT. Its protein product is CASSLLASEAFF.

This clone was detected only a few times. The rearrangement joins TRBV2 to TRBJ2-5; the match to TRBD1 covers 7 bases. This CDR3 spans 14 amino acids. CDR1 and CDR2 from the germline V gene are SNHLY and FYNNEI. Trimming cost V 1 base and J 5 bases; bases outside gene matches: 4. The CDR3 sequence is CASSEETGPETQYF. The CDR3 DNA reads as TGTGCCAGCAGTGAAGAGACAGGGCCGGAGACCCAGTACTTC.

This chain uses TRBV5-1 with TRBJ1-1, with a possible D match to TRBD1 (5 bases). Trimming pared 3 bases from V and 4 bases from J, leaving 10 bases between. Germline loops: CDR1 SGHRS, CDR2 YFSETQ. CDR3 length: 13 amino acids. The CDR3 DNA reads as TGCGCCAGCAGCTCGGGGGGTCTCACTGAAGCTTTCTTT. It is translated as CASSSGGLTEAFF.

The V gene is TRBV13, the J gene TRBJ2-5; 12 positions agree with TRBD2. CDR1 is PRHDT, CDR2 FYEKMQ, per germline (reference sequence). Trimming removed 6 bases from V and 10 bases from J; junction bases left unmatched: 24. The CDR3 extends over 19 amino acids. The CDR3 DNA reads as TGTGCCAGCAGTCCCGAGACCCCCGGGACTAGCGGGTATGGTTTCGGCCAGTACTTC. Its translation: CASSPETPGTSGYGFGQYF.

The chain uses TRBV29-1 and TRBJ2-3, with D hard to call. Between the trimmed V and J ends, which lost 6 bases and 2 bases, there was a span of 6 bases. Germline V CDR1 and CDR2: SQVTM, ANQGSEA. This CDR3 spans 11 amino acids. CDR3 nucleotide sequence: TGCAGCGTAAGAGTCACAGATACGCAGTATTTT. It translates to CSVRVTDTQYF.

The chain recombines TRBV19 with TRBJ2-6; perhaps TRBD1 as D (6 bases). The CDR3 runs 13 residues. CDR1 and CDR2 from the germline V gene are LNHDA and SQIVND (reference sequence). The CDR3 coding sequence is TGTGGAAGTCACAGGGTTGGGGCCAACGTCCTGACTTTC. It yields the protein CGSHRVGANVLTF. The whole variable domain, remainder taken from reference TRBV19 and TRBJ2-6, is DGGITQSPKYLFRKEGQNVTLSCEQNLNHDAMYWYRQDPGQGLRLIYYSQIVNDFQKGDIAEGYSVSREKKESFPLTVTSAQKNPTAFYLCGSHRVGANVLTFGAGSRLTVL.

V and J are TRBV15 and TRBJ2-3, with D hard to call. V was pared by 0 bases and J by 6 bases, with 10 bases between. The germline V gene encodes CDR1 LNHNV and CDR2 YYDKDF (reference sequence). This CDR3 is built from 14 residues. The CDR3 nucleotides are TGTGCCACCAGCAGAGAATGGGGTACGGATACGCAGTATTTT. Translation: CATSREWGTDTQYF.

CDR3 DNA: TGTGCCAGCTCACCTCGGACAGCTGCTGGAAACACCATATATTTT. Protein product: CASSPRTAAGNTIYF. The chain links TRBV18 to TRBJ1-3; D might be TRBD1 (6 bases). From germline, CDR1 is KGHSH and CDR2 LQKENI. V was shortened by 3 bases and J by 2 bases, with 11 bases between the two germline ends. This CDR3 spans 15 amino acids.